This T cell receptor (beta chain) appears in the sequencing data of a study of PD-1 blockade in classical Hodgkin lymphoma. This CDR3 has 16 residues. Looked up from germline, CDR1 is SGHVS and CDR2 is FNYEAQ. With 3 bases clipped from V and 2 bases from J, the junction kept 7 bases outside the gene matches. Sequenced by immunoSEQ multiplex PCR; TCRdb stores in-frame clones only, minus some. Among roughly 60,000 clones, around nine tenths were seen once, and the ten largest hold about 8.8%. Brentuximab vedotin exposure varied, and every patient relapsed after autologous stem cell transplantation. Best outcomes ranged across complete response, partial response and progressive disease. This clone was seen a single time. The antigen remains undetermined. Overall study results and limits: TCR diversity at baseline was reported to be reduced in newly diagnosed patients relative to healthy donors. CD4+ TCR diversity, unlike CD8+, rose significantly by C4D1. Prior to therapy, complete responders displayed diversity much like that of newly diagnosed patients.

The TCR was taken from a human donor with classical Hodgkin lymphoma. The chain is built from TRBV7-6 and TRBJ1-5, with 7 bases identical to TRBD1. Here the sequenced sample was peripheral blood mononuclear cells (PBMCs), taken at baseline. DNA for the CDR3: TGTGCCAGCAGCTTGGAACAGGGGTTTGGCAATCAGCCCCAGCATTTT. Translating it yields CASSLEQGFGNQPQHF.